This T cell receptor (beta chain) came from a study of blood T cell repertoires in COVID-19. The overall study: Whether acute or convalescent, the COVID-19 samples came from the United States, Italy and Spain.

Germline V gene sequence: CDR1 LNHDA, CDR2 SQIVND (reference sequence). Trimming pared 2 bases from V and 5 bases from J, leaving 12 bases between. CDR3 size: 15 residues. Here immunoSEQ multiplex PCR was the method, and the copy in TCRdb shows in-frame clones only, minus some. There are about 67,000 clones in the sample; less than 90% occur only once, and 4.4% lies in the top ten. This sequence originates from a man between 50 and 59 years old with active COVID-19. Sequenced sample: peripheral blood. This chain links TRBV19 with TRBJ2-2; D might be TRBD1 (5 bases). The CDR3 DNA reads TGTGCCAGTAGTATACAGGGTAGGGGAACCGGGGAGCTGTTTTTT. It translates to CASSIQGRGTGELFF.